A single sample gave rise to the 2 T cell receptor beta chains below, sequenced in a study of T-cell reconstitution after alpha-beta-depleted transplantation in children. Molecular barcoding with unique molecular identifiers was used for the TCRbeta library. TCRdb reprocessed the PCR reads with MiXCR, giving one entry per CDR3 protein. Seen here are about 340,000 distinct CDR3 sequences, 15% to 20% observed once, and the top ten hold approximately 38%. Material: PBMCs, mostly from graft donor cells, obtained 360 days after TCRalphabeta/CD19-depleted stem cell transplant. Receptors were obtained from a male patient under 10 years old who had a stem cell transplant for acute lymphoblastic leukemia, so the T cells may come from the graft donor.

The rearrangement links TRBV20-1 to TRBJ2-1, with D possibly matching TRBD1 (6 bases). From germline, CDR1 is DFQATT and CDR2 SNEGSKA (reference sequence). The length of the CDR3 is 13 residues. Trimming shortened V by 6 bases and J by 4 bases, and 13 bases separated the two germline ends. CDR3 amino acids: CSAPDSRYNEQFF. The DNA for the CDR3 is TGCAGTGCACCGGACAGTAGGTACAATGAGCAGTTCTTC.

This clonotype was recorded many times. J is TRBJ2-1 and V is TRBV5-1, with TRBD2 matching over 10 bases. The CDR3 sequence is 17 residues long. Trimming cost V 3 bases and J 10 bases; bases outside gene matches: 16. Per germline, CDR1 SGHRS and CDR2 YFSETQ. The CDR3 DNA sequence: TGCGCCAGCAGCTCCAACCCGGGACTAGCGCTTCTGGTGGAGCAGTTCTTC. Translation gives CASSSNPGLALLVEQFF.